This TCR beta chain came from a study of blood T cells in healthy people across ages. It was with a sample-barcoded 5' primer and a J-beta primer mix that a second PCR of roughly 7 to 12 cycles was run. Using its own MiXCR run on the 5' RACE reads, TCRdb lists one record per CDR3 protein. The sample yields over 1,200,000 distinct CDR3 sequences, approximately 59% seen once. V lost 3 bases and J lost 6; bases outside the gene matches: 2. The germline V gene has CDR1 MGHRA and CDR2 YSYEKL. There are 13 residues in the CDR3. The rearrangement joins TRBV4-1 to TRBJ2-5; 9 nucleotides agree with TRBD1. The TCR comes from a man younger than 35 in good health. Sequencing was carried out using blood. The CDR3 loop reads CASSQTGGKTQYF. DNA of the CDR3: TGCGCCAGCAGCCAGACAGGGGGAAAGACCCAGTACTTC.